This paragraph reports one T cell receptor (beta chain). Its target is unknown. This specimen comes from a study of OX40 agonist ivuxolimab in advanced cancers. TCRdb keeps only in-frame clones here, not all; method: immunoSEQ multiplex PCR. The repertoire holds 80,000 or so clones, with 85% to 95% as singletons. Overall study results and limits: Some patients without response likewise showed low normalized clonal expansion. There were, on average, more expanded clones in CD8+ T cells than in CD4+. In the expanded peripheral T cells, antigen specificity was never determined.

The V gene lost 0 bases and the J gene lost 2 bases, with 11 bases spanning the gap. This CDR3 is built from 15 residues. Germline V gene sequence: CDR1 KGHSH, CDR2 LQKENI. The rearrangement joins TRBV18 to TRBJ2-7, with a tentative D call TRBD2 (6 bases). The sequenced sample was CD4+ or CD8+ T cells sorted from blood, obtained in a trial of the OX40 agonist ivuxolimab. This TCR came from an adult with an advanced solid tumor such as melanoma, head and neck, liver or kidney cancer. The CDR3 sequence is CASSPPNGLPYEQYF. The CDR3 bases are TGTGCCAGCTCACCACCGAACGGACTACCCTACGAGCAGTACTTC.